Following are 8 T cell receptor beta chains from one sample sequenced in a study of neoadjuvant anti-PD-1 for oral cavity cancer. Measured with immunoSEQ multiplex PCR; TCRdb has only the in-frame clones, and not every one. Of 7,000 or so clones listed, 40% to 60% are singletons. Sequencing was performed on tumor tissue, taken before nivolumab (anti-PD-1) treatment. Receptors were obtained from a person aged 35-79 years with oral cavity squamous cell carcinoma.

This clone showed up just a few times. The chain is built from TRBV28 and TRBJ2-1; 10 nucleotides align to TRBD1. V trimming: 8 bases; J trimming: 3 bases; junction bases outside the gene matches: 4. The CDR3 spans 14 residues. Germline lookup yields CDR1 MDHEN and CDR2 SYDVKM. The DNA for the CDR3 is TGTGCCAGCCAGACAGGGGGCCTCTACAATGAGCAGTTCTTC. This sequence encodes CASQTGGLYNEQFF.

The rearrangement links TRBV11-2 to TRBJ2-5; maybe TRBD2 (6 bases). Germline V CDR1 and CDR2: SGHAT, FQNNGV. V was pared by 4 bases and J by 2 bases, with 14 bases between. The CDR3 loop spans 15 amino acids. This CDR3 reads CASSSLDAGQETQYF. CDR3 in DNA: TGTGCCAGCAGCTCCCTGGACGCGGGGCAAGAGACCCAGTACTTC.

In its sample, this clone is medium-sized. The chain uses TRBV4-1 and TRBJ1-5; D is uncertain. The germline CDR1 and CDR2 sequences are MGHRA and YSYEKL. V gave up 1 base and J gave up 2 bases, with 3 bases separating them. CDR3 length: 13 amino acids. CDR3 sequence: CASSQVRNQPQHF. CDR3 DNA sequence: TGCGCCAGCAGCCAAGTACGCAATCAGCCCCAGCATTTT.

The V and J genes are TRBV30 and TRBJ2-3; no firm D call. The CDR3 runs 15 residues. Germline V gene lookup returns CDR1 GTSNPN and CDR2 SVGIG (reference sequence). Trimming cost V 2 bases and J 2 bases, with 14 bases left between them. CDR3: CAWSRVGPFTDTQYF. CDR3 nucleotides: TGTGCCTGGAGTAGGGTGGGCCCTTTCACAGATACGCAGTATTTT. Using reference TRBV30 and TRBJ2-3 for the parts outside the CDR3, the full variable domain is SQTIHQWPATLVQPVGSPLSLECTVEGTSNPNLYWYRQAAGRGLQLLFYSVGIGQISSEVPQNLSASRPQDRQFILSSKKLLLSDSGFYLCAWSRVGPFTDTQYFGPGTRLTVL.

V and J are TRBV6-5 and TRBJ1-3; TRBD1 aligns across 10 bases. CDR1 and CDR2 from the germline V gene are MNHEY and SVGAGI. CDR3 length: 16 residues. V gave up 0 bases and J gave up 2 bases; unmatched junction bases: 1. In DNA form, the CDR3 reads TGTGCCAGCAGTTACTCGGGACAGGGGACTGGAAACACCATATATTTT. It yields the protein CASSYSGQGTGNTIYF.

The gene calls are TRBV6-5 and TRBJ2-5; the D is unclear. Germline CDR1 and CDR2: MNHEY and SVGAGI. V was cut by 4 bases and J by 2 bases, with 11 bases left in between. The CDR3 totals 14 residues. The CDR3: CASSFSKAQETQYF. The CDR3 DNA reads as TGTGCCAGCAGTTTCTCCAAGGCTCAAGAGACCCAGTACTTC.

Only a few counts were recorded for this clone. The CDR3 loop is CASSQEQGITEAFF. The CDR3 DNA reads as TGCGCCAGCAGCCAAGAGCAGGGGATCACTGAAGCTTTCTTT. The rearrangement links TRBV4-1 to TRBJ1-1; TRBD1 might be the D (6 bases). Germline CDR1 reads MGHRA; CDR2 reads YSYEKL. V lost 0 bases to trimming and J lost 4 bases, with 9 bases between them. This CDR3 comprises 14 residues.

The chain combines TRBV5-1 with TRBJ2-5, with D possibly TRBD2 on 6 matching bases. Deletions cut 0 bases from V and 5 bases from J, with 17 bases between. This CDR3 spans 16 amino acids. Germline lookup yields CDR1 SGHRS and CDR2 YFSETQ. The CDR3 loop reads CASSLAGGASRETQYF. CDR3 sequence (DNA): TGCGCCAGCAGCTTGGCCGGAGGGGCTTCGAGGGAGACCCAGTACTTC.